Presented here are 23 T cell receptor beta chains from one specimen sequenced in a study of shared clonotypes between healthy human individuals. Measured with immunoSEQ multiplex PCR; TCRdb has only the in-frame clones, and not every one. The sample lists some 900,000 clones; 76% were seen once. The sequenced material came from memory CD4+ T cells sorted from blood. The subset is: CD45RA-negative fraction. These TCRs come from a man between 18 and 35 years old in good health.

This clone was found a few times. The chain is built from TRBV5-1 and TRBJ2-3, with 10 bases that match TRBD1. Looked up from germline, CDR1 is SGHRS and CDR2 is YFSETQ. Trimming cost V 4 bases and J 3 bases; bases outside gene matches: 5. CDR3 length: 15 residues. This CDR3 reads CASSKGQGMTDTQYF. Here the CDR3 DNA reads TGCGCCAGCAGCAAGGGACAGGGGATGACAGATACGCAGTATTTT.

This rearrangement joins TRBV2 to TRBJ1-2; D not resolved. CDR3 size: 14 residues. V gave up 8 bases and J gave up 4 bases, with 17 bases separating them. The germline CDR1 and CDR2 sequences are SNHLY and FYNNEI. CDR3 region: CASRFTRYLYGYTF. The CDR3 DNA reads TGTGCCAGCCGGTTTACGCGTTACCTCTATGGCTACACCTTC.

V gene TRBV15 combines with J gene TRBJ1-5; D uncertain. V lost 0 bases and J lost 4, with 13 bases in between. The germline CDR1 and CDR2 sequences are LNHNV and YYDKDF (reference sequence). CDR3 length equals 16 residues. The CDR3 region is CATSREEGMFNQPQHF. The DNA for the CDR3 is TGTGCCACCAGCAGAGAGGAAGGGATGTTTAATCAGCCCCAGCATTTT. Based on the CDR3 plus reference TRBV15 and TRBJ1-5, the full variable domain is DAMVIQNPRYQVTQFGKPVTLSCSQTLNHNVMYWYQQKSSQAPKLLFHYYDKDFNNEADTPDNFQSRRPNTSFCFLDIRSPGLGDTAMYLCATSREEGMFNQPQHFGDGTRLSIL.

The chain joins TRBV7-2 to TRBJ1-6; possible D gene TRBD1, 5 bases. Trimming took 1 base from V and 11 from J, leaving 12 bases between them. The CDR3 runs 14 residues. From germline, CDR1 is SGHTA and CDR2 FQGNSA. CDR3 loop: CASSLEGLMAPLHF. The CDR3 DNA sequence: TGTGCCAGCAGCTTAGAGGGGTTGATGGCACCCCTCCACTTT.

V gene TRBV6-1 combines with J gene TRBJ2-5; 10 nucleotides align to TRBD1. The junction had 0 bases not matched to a gene; V was cut back by 6 bases and J by 2 bases. The germline gives CDR1 MNHNS, CDR2 SASEGT. The CDR3 contains 13 residues. In nucleotides, the CDR3 is TGTGCCAGCAGGGACAGGGGGCAAGAGACCCAGTACTTC. This codes for CASRDRGQETQYF.

This clone was detected once. The chain links TRBV18 to TRBJ1-6; D possibly corresponds to TRBD1 (5 bases). V dropped 3 bases and J dropped 6 bases, with 12 bases sitting between them. Germline CDR1 is KGHSH and CDR2 is LQKENI. The CDR3 has 15 amino acids. The CDR3 DNA is TGTGCCAGCTCACCTGGGGACGTGACTAATTCACCCCTCCACTTT. Its protein is CASSPGDVTNSPLHF.

The DNA for the CDR3 is TGTGCCACCCAGGACGGGAAGAACACTGAAGCTTTCTTT. This codes for CATQDGKNTEAFF. The chain uses TRBV6-5 and TRBJ1-1, with no clear D. The V gene lost 10 bases and the J gene lost 1 base, with 13 bases spanning the gap. CDR3 length equals 13 residues. CDR1 MNHEY and CDR2 SVGAGI come from the germline V gene.

The chain uses TRBV28 and TRBJ1-1; D might be TRBD1 (6 bases). The V and J ends lost 6 bases and 2 bases respectively, with 16 bases between them. The CDR3 is made up of 15 amino acids. Germline loops: CDR1 MDHEN, CDR2 SYDVKM. The CDR3 region has the DNA TGTGCCAGCAGAAAACCCGGACAGAGAAACACTGAAGCTTTCTTT. Encoded protein: CASRKPGQRNTEAFF.

The CDR3 here is CASTPPGGLNEKLFF. The CDR3 DNA sequence: TGTGCCAGCACTCCCCCGGGGGGCTTGAATGAAAAACTGTTTTTT. The rearrangement joins TRBV28 to TRBJ1-4, with a weak D call TRBD1 (6 bases). Trimming removed 7 bases at V and 5 bases at J, with 17 bases between. Germline values: CDR1 MDHEN, CDR2 SYDVKM. This CDR3 spans 15 amino acids.

The DNA of the CDR3 is TGTGCCAGCAGCTTAGAGGCGGGGGGCTCCTACGAGCAGTACTTC. Residues: CASSLEAGGSYEQYF. The chain has TRBV7-9 and TRBJ2-7; 8 bases line up with TRBD2. Trimming took 1 base from V and 0 from J; bases not matched to a gene: 2. Looked up from germline, CDR1 is SEHNR and CDR2 is FQNEAQ (reference sequence). The CDR3 is made up of 15 amino acids.

This clone appeared a few times. The chain combines TRBV6-1 with TRBJ1-6, with D tentatively TRBD1 (6 bases). V lost 4 bases to trimming and J lost 7 bases, with 14 bases between them. The CDR3 runs 15 residues. Germline assignment: CDR1 MNHNS and CDR2 SASEGT. CDR3 nucleotides: TGTGCCAGCAGTGTTACAGGGTATTTGAATTCACCCCTCCACTTT. Its translation: CASSVTGYLNSPLHF.

The table lists this clone with a count of one. The J gene is TRBJ2-5, the V gene TRBV5-1, with 8 bases lining up with TRBD2. Germline trimming cut 3 bases from V and 5 bases from J; bases unmatched to any gene: 3. The CDR3 runs 13 residues. Per germline, CDR1 SGHRS and CDR2 YFSETQ. CDR3 sequence reads: CASSWTSPETQYF. The CDR3 DNA reads TGCGCCAGCAGCTGGACTAGCCCCGAGACCCAGTACTTC.

V gene TRBV6-5 combines with J gene TRBJ2-7; weak D call: TRBD2 (5 bases). Germline CDR1 is MNHEY and CDR2 is SVGAGI. Trimming cost V 2 bases and J 3 bases, with 11 bases left between them. The CDR3 sequence is 14 residues long. The CDR3 nucleotides are TGTGCCAGCAGTTACAGAGAGGGAGACTACGAGCAGTACTTC. Translating it yields CASSYREGDYEQYF.

This chain uses TRBV21-1 with TRBJ2-7; the table names TRBD2, a call not compared with the DNA. TRBV21-1 is a known pseudogene. The length of the CDR3 is 15 residues. The CDR3 is CASSKCRDYSYEQYF. The CDR3 region has the DNA TGTGCCAGCAGCAAATGCCGGGACTACTCCTACGAGCAGTACTTC.

The chain uses TRBV5-1 and TRBJ1-3; TRBD1 might be the D (5 bases). This CDR3 has 15 amino acids. The V end lost 1 base, the J end lost 1 base, and 9 bases lay between the germline ends. In germline, CDR1 is SGHRS, CDR2 YFSETQ. CDR3 DNA sequence: TGCGCCAGCAGCTTGATGGGGGATTCTGGAAACACCATATATTTT. This translates into CASSLMGDSGNTIYF.

A remark on this clone: A much larger clonotype is one base distant, so this may be a read error. V gene TRBV28 combines with J gene TRBJ1-2, with 7 nucleotides matching TRBD1. The CDR3 runs to 13 residues. Germline loops: CDR1 MDHEN, CDR2 SYDVKM. J was trimmed by 3 bases and V by 5 bases; bases with no gene match: 3. The CDR3, as DNA: TGTGCCAGCAGTCGACAGGGAGACTATGGCTACACCTTC. This encodes CASSRQGDYGYTF.

The rearrangement links TRBV7-3 to TRBJ2-3; D tentatively fits TRBD1 or TRBD2 (5 bases each). Germline values: CDR1 SGHTA, CDR2 FQGTGA. This CDR3 spans 16 amino acids. Trimming removed 4 bases from V and 2 bases from J, with 16 bases in between. The CDR3 loop reads CASSSLGTDVTDTQYF. The CDR3 nucleotides are TGTGCCAGCAGCTCGCTTGGGACGGACGTCACAGATACGCAGTATTTT.

This chain uses TRBV6-5 with TRBJ2-4; no reliable D call. This CDR3 has 13 amino acids. The germline CDR1 and CDR2 sequences are MNHEY and SVGAGI. Trimming shortened V by 0 bases and J by 9 bases, and 9 bases separated the two germline ends. CDR3 residues: CASSYSLGGIQYF. The CDR3 bases are TGTGCCAGCAGTTACTCGCTTGGCGGCATTCAGTACTTC.

In the case of this clone: Other DNA variants within this sample encode the same CDR3. The chain recombines TRBV5-4 with TRBJ2-3; 8 bases fit TRBD2. The CDR3 has 15 residues. Germline-derived CDR1 and CDR2 are SGHNT and YYREEE (reference sequence). V shed 0 bases and J 0 bases; nucleotides not matched to a gene: 0. This CDR3 reads CASSLGGGSTDTQYF. The CDR3 DNA reads as TGTGCCAGCAGCTTGGGCGGGGGGAGCACAGATACGCAGTATTTT.

V and J are TRBV7-3 and TRBJ2-2; maybe TRBD2 (6 bases). The CDR3 is made up of 16 amino acids. Germline assignment: CDR1 SGHTA and CDR2 FQGTGA. The V and J ends lost 3 bases and 6 bases respectively, with 17 bases between them. CDR3: CASSFAGTRNPGELFF. The DNA for the CDR3 is TGTGCCAGCAGCTTTGCCGGGACTCGAAACCCCGGGGAGCTGTTTTTT.

In this sample, this clone turned up once. Other DNA sequences in this sample translate to the same CDR3. The V call is TRBV11-3, the J call TRBJ2-5; 12 bases match TRBD2. Trimming at V came to 5 bases and at J to 4 bases, leaving 8 bases not matched to a gene. Germline CDR1 and CDR2: SGHNT and YENEEA. The CDR3 spans 16 residues. The CDR3 spells CASSPGLAGAPETQYF. CDR3 DNA sequence: TGTGCCAGCAGCCCGGGACTAGCGGGCGCGCCAGAGACCCAGTACTTC.

Of note for this clone: This may stem from a read error, because a much larger clone lies one nucleotide away. The chain couples TRBV29-1 to TRBJ1-1; D gene unclear. Per the germline V gene, CDR1 is SQVTM and CDR2 is ANQGSEA. Trimming took 6 bases from V and 0 from J, leaving 11 bases between them. The CDR3 contains 13 residues. CDR3 loop: CSVLGQMNTEAFF. The CDR3 DNA sequence: TGCAGCGTCCTCGGGCAGATGAACACTGAAGCTTTCTTT.

This clone was counted ten times or more. The V call is TRBV29-1, the J call TRBJ1-5; D not resolved. Germline assignment: CDR1 SQVTM and CDR2 ANQGSEA. Trimming shortened V by 0 bases and J by 4 bases, and 13 bases separated the two germline ends. The CDR3 consists of 15 residues. CDR3 in amino acids: CSVEDTGRPNQPQHF. DNA for the CDR3: TGCAGCGTTGAAGATACCGGGCGGCCGAATCAGCCCCAGCATTTT.